This record looks at one TCR beta chain sequence and its context. It has no known antigen specificity. Per-nucleotide qualities are absent, and no much larger clonotype sits a single base away. The receptor library was made with the immunoSEQ multiplex PCR assay. For the multiplex PCR, a mixture combining 60 forward primers for TCR Vbeta segments and 13 reverse primers for TCR Jbeta segments was used. The CDR3 region of rearranged TCR beta genes was amplified from genomic DNA with a multiplex PCR assay. The amplified TCR beta libraries were sequenced on the Illumina HiSeq System as 87-base-pair reads. The published analysis was carried out like this. A later analysis counted approximately 84 million unique TCR beta chains across the 600 to 850 repertoires, and roughly 9.9 million of these chains were shared by at least two donors. A nearest-neighbor algorithm error-corrected the raw reads and collapsed the reads into unique sequences, merging closely related sequences to remove PCR and sequencing errors. V, D and J gene segments were assigned by aligning CDR3 sequences to IMGT reference sequences. Each retained sequence needed at least a six-nucleotide match to both a V gene segment and a J gene segment. A rearrangement counted as productive if the CDR3 had no stop codons and remained in frame with V and J, and every other rearrangement counted as non-productive. Following IMGT convention, CDR3 was defined as the stretch from the second conserved V-encoded cysteine to the conserved J-encoded phenylalanine. The earlier analysis of 500 to 600 of the donors excluded sequences that lacked an unambiguous match to a single V gene segment. In an earlier analysis of approximately 500 of the donors, a V segment was called functional when productive rearrangements were above 56.7%, and segregating when the standard deviation between donors exceeded 5%. A statistical classification framework was built to diagnose cytomegalovirus status from the catalog of TCR beta chain sequences. In a later analysis, TCR nucleotide sequences were compared against IMGT/GENE-DB human TR gene sequences so that V and J genes could be assigned. A later analysis assigned CDR3 sequences and most-parsimonious VDJ recombination scenarios with the TCRdist pipeline. In a later analysis, each TCR beta chain was defined by its CDR3 amino acid sequence together with its V-gene family, and reads without a unique V-gene family were excluded. In a later analysis, some 600 highly shared, low-generation-probability nucleotide sequences were removed to address suspected cross-contamination and a sequencing artifact. A later analysis calculated a clonal expansion index for each public chain from normalized within-repertoire ranks of inferred template counts. A later analysis computed generation probabilities with a VDJ recombination model fitted to out-of-frame rearrangements, and checked the results against IGoR. A later analysis scored TCR-TCR, TCR-HLA and TCR-CMV co-occurrence with hypergeometric tests, applying a repertoire-size bias correction to TCR pairs. A later analysis estimated false discovery rates by permuting HLA or CMV assignments 20 times. In a later analysis, co-occurring TCRs were grouped using DBSCAN, with TCRdist sequence similarity added in when clustering inside HLA-allele-positive subsets. Repertoires with fewer than 30,000 or more than 120,000 public chains were left out of co-occurrence clustering, as were five repertoires with anomalous nucleotide sharing. TCRdb re-hosts the immuneACCESS table, in-frame sequences only. Its copies lack some clones; in the studies checked, an unresolved V gene accounts for under half of them, and the cause for the rest is not known. The V and J calls and clone size are taken from that table; D and trimming were inferred from the DNA. The sample contains 200,000 or so clones, around four fifths of them found a single time. 2% to 3% of the sample belongs to the ten largest clones.

These data come from a study of cytomegalovirus exposure and HLA in healthy donors (dated by TCRdb to about 2017). Notes on the research overall: In an earlier analysis of around 540 of the donors, 250 to 300 Gb of sequence data and some 100 million unique TCR beta sequences from 150 million to 200 million T cells were reported. An early release covering roughly 640 HLA-typed donors comprised 250 to 350 gigabases of sequencing data and roughly 86 million unique TCR sequences. The genetic ancestry cluster associated with self-reported Caucasian donors included 81% of the approximately 400 genotyped donors. The study aimed to test whether signatures of past pathogen exposure could be identified by cataloging public T cell receptors. The T cell repertoires of several hundred subjects were profiled by immunosequencing and related to cytomegalovirus serostatus. Along with the roughly 670-subject first cohort, a separate validation cohort of around 120 different subjects was used. To predict cytomegalovirus infection status, the study combined high-throughput TCR immunosequencing, statistical association of individual TCRs with disease status, and machine learning. In a later analysis, previously published TCR beta repertoires from more than 500 donors were re-analyzed and high-resolution HLA genotyping was added so that TCR occurrence patterns could be studied. The later analysis used no new phenotypic data to find candidate immune exposures, relying instead on TCR beta sequences and their occurrence across donors. To decide whether each TCR beta V gene segment behaved as functional or pseudogenic, an earlier analysis of 587 of the donors relied on high-throughput TCR beta sequencing. Alongside the repertoire data, information on donor age, sex, ethnicity and CMV serostatus was compiled. Genome-wide SNP genotypes for about 65% of the 666 donors were used in a later genetic analysis, which treated that subset as a discovery cohort. Every discovery cohort repertoire had been produced on one sequencing platform. HLA typing included class I and class II loci at four-digit resolution. Typing coverage differed by locus: A, B, C, DRB1 and DQB1 were typed in about 629-640 donors, DQA1 in about 500, DPA1 in some 610, and DPB1 in roughly 450. A handful of DR-DQ haplotypes were handled as single units for association and clustering because linkage in the cohort was strong. Among 300 to 500 genotyped donors of the cohort, an average of approximately 240,000 unique TCR beta nucleotide sequences was sequenced per donor, of which approximately 19% were non-productive.

From the cysteine through the phenylalanine, the CDR3 covers 16 amino acids. Of all the DNA, just the CDR3 is kept, 48 bases in frame from base 1. Unmatched junction bases come to 12, with V trimmed by 5 bases and J by 5 bases. From a lookup of the germline V gene, CDR1 and CDR2 are SGHTA and FQGNSA. The cohort consisted of 670 or so healthy bone marrow donors. At the time of sampling, all cohort members were nominally healthy, though unrecorded immune exposures were likely present. The donor was CMV seropositive and was included in the group of approximately 300 seropositive cohort members. Every donor gave a peripheral blood sample, and the peripheral blood mononuclear cells from that sample were used for TCR beta sequencing. The Qiagen DNeasy Blood Extraction Kit was used to extract genomic DNA from the blood cell samples. The paper as a whole reports these results and caveats: In a later genetic analysis, a missense DCLRE1C variant was associated with V-gene and J-gene trimming of TCR beta chains, and the association was replicated in an independent cohort. HLA typing was unavailable for some donors at each locus, so association tests used only the typed subset. A further reported finding was that TCR beta sequences accurately predicted the HLA-A and HLA-B alleles for most subjects in the first cohort. In a later analysis, 15,000 to 20,000 TCR beta sequences were associated with specific HLA alleles at a false discovery rate of 0.05. A few of the identified cytomegalovirus-associated TCR beta chains were confirmed in vitro to be specific for cytomegalovirus antigens. A cluster of highly shared sequence variants was judged likely to represent a technical artifact of the sequencing pipeline. While some public TCRs were present in many individuals, most TCR sequences turned up only very rarely across donors. A later genetic analysis reported fewer N-insertions in productive TCRs among donors in an Asian-associated ancestry cluster than the roughly 620-donor mean. CMV serostatus was the only immune exposure information available for the cohort. A later analysis found that most CMV-associated TCR beta chains appeared HLA-restricted, with HLA associations seemingly driven largely by CMV exposure. A later analysis found that TCR association rates varied across HLA loci, with DRB1 alleles showing the most associated TCRs and HLA-C alleles the fewest. Because counts were too low, seventeen rarely observed V segments, including chromosome 9 orphons, were left out of the earlier analysis of some 640 of the donors. The authors suggested that the approach could potentially be extended to other disease states and immunological phenotypes. In this cohort, only TCR beta chains were sequenced, and detectable features were limited by the absence of alpha or paired-chain data. The study listed 150 to 200 TCR beta chains as associated with cytomegalovirus. Roughly uniform sequencing depth across donors was assumed in presence/absence analyses, although this assumption may not hold. A later analysis reported that several top co-occurrence clusters appeared linked to parvovirus B19, influenza, CMV and Epstein-Barr virus. Linkage disequilibrium might explain the correlated functional status among segregating V segments, but an unknown experimental factor could not be ruled out. In an earlier analysis of some 500 of the donors, most TCR beta V segments were observed in productive rearrangements about 90% or about 30% of the time, broadly matching IMGT annotations. The classifier was reported to diagnose cytomegalovirus status with high specificity and sensitivity in both the original cohort and the validation cohort. Compared with equally common non-associated chains, HLA-associated TCR beta chains in a later analysis were more clonally expanded and had lower generation probabilities. Because the 87-base-pair reads could not distinguish some IMGT-functional V segments, including TRBV6-2 and TRBV6-3, those segments were excluded. When HLA alleles, especially DR and DQ, strongly co-occurred, TCR associations were difficult to assign to individual alleles.

The TCR comes from a woman in her forties or fifties in good health and CMV-seropositive. Source material: PBMCs. The rearrangement joined TRBV7-2 to TRBJ2-4; 7 central nucleotides agree with TRBD2. The CDR3 amino acid sequence is: CASSPSGGVSQNIQYF. At the DNA level, the sequence is TGTGCCAGCAGCCCCTCGGGGGGTGTTAGCCAAAACATTCAGTACTTC.